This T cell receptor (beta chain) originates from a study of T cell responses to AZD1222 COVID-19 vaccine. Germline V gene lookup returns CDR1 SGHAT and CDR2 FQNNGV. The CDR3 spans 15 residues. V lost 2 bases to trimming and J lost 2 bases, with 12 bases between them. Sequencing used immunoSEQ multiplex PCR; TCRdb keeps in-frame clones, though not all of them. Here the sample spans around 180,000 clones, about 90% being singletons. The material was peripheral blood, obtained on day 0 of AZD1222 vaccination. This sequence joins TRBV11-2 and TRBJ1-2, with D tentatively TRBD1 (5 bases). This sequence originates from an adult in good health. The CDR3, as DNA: TGTGCCAGCAGCTTAACGGAACGGGGCAACTATGGCTACACCTTC. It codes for CASSLTERGNYGYTF. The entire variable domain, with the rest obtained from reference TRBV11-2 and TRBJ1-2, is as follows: EAGVAQSPRYKIIEKRQSVAFWCNPISGHATLYWYQQILGQGPKLLIQFQNNGVVDDSQLPKDRFSAERLKGVDSTLKIQPAKLEDSAVYLCASSLTERGNYGYTFGSGTRLTVV.